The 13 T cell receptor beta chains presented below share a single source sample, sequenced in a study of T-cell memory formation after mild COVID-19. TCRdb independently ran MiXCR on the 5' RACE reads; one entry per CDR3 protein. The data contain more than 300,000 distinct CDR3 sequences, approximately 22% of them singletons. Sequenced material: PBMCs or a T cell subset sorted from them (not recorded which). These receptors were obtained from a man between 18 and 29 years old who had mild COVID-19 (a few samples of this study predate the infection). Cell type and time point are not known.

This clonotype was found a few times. CDR3 residues: CASRERLVETQYF. In DNA, the CDR3 is TGTGCCAGCAGGGAAAGGCTGGTGGAGACCCAGTACTTC. V and J are TRBV6-5 and TRBJ2-5; D is uncertain. Germline lookup yields CDR1 MNHEY and CDR2 SVGAGI. The CDR3 is 13 residues long. The V and J ends lost 6 bases and 5 bases respectively, with 13 bases between them.

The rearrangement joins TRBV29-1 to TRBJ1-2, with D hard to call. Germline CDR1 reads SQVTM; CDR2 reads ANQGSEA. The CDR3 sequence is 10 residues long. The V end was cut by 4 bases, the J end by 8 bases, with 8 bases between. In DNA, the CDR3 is TGCAGCGTTGGGTCCGGGGGCTACACCTTC. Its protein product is CSVGSGGYTF.

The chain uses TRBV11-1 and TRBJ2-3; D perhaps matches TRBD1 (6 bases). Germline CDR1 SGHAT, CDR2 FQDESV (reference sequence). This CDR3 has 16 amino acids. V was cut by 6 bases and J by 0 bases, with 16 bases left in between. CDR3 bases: TGTGCCAGCAGACGATCCGGGACATTCAGCACAGATACGCAGTATTTT. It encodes CASRRSGTFSTDTQYF. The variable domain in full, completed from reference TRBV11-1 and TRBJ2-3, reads EAEVAQSPRYKITEKSQAVAFWCDPISGHATLYWYRQILGQGPELLVQFQDESVVDDSQLPKDRFSAERLKGVDSTLKIQPAELGDSAMYLCASRRSGTFSTDTQYFGPGTRLTVL.

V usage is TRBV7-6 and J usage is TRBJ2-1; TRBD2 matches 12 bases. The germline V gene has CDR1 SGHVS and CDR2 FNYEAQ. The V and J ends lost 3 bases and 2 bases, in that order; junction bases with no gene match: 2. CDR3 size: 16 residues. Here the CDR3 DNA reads TGTGCCAGCAGCTTTACTAGCGGGGGGCCCTACAATGAGCAGTTCTTC. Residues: CASSFTSGGPYNEQFF.

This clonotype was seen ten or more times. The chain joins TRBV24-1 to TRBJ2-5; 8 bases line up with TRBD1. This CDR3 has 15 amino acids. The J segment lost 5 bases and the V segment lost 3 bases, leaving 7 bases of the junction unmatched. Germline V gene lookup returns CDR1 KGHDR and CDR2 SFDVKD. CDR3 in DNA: TGTGCCACCAGTGATCCCGGACAGGGAGGTGAGACCCAGTACTTC. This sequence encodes CATSDPGQGGETQYF.

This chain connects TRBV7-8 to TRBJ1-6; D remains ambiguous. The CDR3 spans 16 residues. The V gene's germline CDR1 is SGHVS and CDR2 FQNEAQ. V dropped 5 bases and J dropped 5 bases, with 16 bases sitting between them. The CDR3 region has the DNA TGTGCCAGCAGCGCAGGAGGGCGCGGGGATAATTCACCCCTCCACTTT. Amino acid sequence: CASSAGGRGDNSPLHF. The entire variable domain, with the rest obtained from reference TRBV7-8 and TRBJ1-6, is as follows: GAGVSQSPRYKVAKRGQDVALRCDPISGHVSLFWYQQALGQGPEFLTYFQNEAQLDKSGLPSDRFFAERPEGSVSTLKIQRTQQEDSAVYLCASSAGGRGDNSPLHFGNGTRLTVT.

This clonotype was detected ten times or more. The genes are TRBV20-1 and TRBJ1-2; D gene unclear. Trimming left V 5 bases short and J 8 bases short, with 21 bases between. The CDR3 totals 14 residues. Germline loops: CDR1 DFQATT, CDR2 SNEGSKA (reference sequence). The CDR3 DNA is TGCAGTGCTCGCGAGACTGGGAGTCTAGAGGGCTACACCTTC. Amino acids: CSARETGSLEGYTF.

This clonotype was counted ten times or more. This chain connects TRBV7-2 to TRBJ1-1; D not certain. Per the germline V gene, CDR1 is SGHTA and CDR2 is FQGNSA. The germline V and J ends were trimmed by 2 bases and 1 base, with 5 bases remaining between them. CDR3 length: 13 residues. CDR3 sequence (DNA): TGTGCCAGCAGCTTACAACCGAACACTGAAGCTTTCTTT. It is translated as CASSLQPNTEAFF.

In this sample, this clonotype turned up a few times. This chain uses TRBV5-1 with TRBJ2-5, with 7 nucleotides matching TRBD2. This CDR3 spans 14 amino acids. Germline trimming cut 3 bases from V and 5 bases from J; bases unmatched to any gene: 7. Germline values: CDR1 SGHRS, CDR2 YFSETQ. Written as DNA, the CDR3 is TGCGCCAGCAGCTCCGTCGCGGGGGAGGAGACCCAGTACTTC. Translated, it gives CASSSVAGEETQYF. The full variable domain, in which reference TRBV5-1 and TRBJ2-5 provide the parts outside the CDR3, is KAGVTQTPRYLIKTRGQQVTLSCSPISGHRSVSWYQQTPGQGLQFLFEYFSETQRNKGNFPGRFSGRQFSNSRSEMNVSTLELGDSALYLCASSSVAGEETQYFGPGTRLLVL.

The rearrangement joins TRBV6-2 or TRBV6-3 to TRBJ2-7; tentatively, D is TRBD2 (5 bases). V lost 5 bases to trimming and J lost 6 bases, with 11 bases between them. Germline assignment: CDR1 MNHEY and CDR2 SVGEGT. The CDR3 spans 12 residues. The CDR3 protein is CASSRDRGEQYV. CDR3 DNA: TGTGCCAGCAGTAGAGACCGGGGCGAGCAGTACGTC.

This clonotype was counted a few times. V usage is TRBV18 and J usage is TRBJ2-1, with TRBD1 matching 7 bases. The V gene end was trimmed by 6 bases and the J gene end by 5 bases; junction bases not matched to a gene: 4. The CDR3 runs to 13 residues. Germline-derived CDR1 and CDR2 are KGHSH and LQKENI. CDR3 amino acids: CASSDREDNEQFF. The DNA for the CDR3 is TGTGCCAGCTCCGACAGGGAAGACAATGAGCAGTTCTTC. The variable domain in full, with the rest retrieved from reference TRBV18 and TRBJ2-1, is NAGVMQNPRHLVRRRGQEARLRCSPMKGHSHVYWYRQLPEEGLKFMVYLQKENIIDESGMPKERFSAEFPKEGPSILRIQQVVRGDSAAYFCASSDREDNEQFFGPGTRLTVL.

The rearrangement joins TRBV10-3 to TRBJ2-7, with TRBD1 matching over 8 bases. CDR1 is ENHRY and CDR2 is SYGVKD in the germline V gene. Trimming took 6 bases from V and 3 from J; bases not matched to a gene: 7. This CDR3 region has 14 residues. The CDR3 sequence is CAIRVTGANYEQYF. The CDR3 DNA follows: TGTGCCATCAGGGTGACAGGGGCAAACTACGAGCAGTACTTC.

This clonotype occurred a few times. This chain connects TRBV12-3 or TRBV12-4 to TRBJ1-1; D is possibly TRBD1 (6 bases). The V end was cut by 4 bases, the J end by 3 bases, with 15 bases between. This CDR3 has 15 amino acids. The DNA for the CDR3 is TGTGCCAGCAGTTCACGGGACACGGATCACACTGAAGCTTTCTTT. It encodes CASSSRDTDHTEAFF.